The 2 T cell receptor beta chains below come from one sample, sequenced in a study of post-analysis software for immune sequencing data. These receptors have no known antigen. Broader study findings: Five or six TRBV segments appeared more often in patients than in controls, and TRBV5-6, TRBV5-1 and TRBV20-1 were among these.

Each TCR beta cDNA library carried unique molecular identifiers. TCRdb redid the calling of the PCR reads with MiXCR, one entry per CDR3 protein. The data contain approximately 400,000 distinct CDR3 sequences, roughly 38% of them seen just once; the ten biggest clones take up 13%. The material sequenced was blood. These receptors were collected from a girl between 5 and 17 years old with multiple sclerosis.

This clonotype was counted at least ten times. The chain is built from TRBV6-6 and TRBJ1-4; D possibly corresponds to TRBD1 (6 bases). Germline CDR1 reads MNHNY; CDR2 reads SVGAGI (reference sequence). The CDR3 totals 14 residues. V lost 6 bases and J 5 bases, leaving 13 bases between the germline ends. CDR3 protein: CASSPRGTNEKLFF. In DNA form, the CDR3 reads TGTGCCAGCAGCCCGAGGGGGACCAATGAAAAACTGTTTTTT.

The table lists this clonotype with a few counts. The chain has TRBV12-3 or TRBV12-4 and TRBJ1-1; tentatively, D is TRBD1 (5 bases). The CDR3 consists of 13 residues. Trimming took off 3 bases at V and 4 bases at J, with 9 bases between the two ends. CDR3 in amino acids: CASSLLDTTEAFF. CDR3 sequence (DNA): TGTGCCAGCAGTTTGTTGGACACCACTGAAGCTTTCTTT.